These T cell receptor beta chains were read from a single sample in a study of blood T cell repertoires in COVID-19. Method: immunoSEQ multiplex PCR; TCRdb's copy keeps in-frame clones and lacks some. Of 140,000 to 150,000 clones in the sample, about 80% are singletons; the top ten hold approximately 3.5%. The sequencing input was peripheral blood. These receptors were taken from a man between 65 and 85 years old who had recovered from COVID-19. Both conserved end residues are part of each CDR3. The order of the fields is clone size, J gene, D gene, V gene, CDR3 protein, CDR3 DNA. The D gene is left open where the match is weak. Rows give clone size only sometimes, using once, few, many, or a class for an expanded clone.

clone size: -
J gene: TRBJ2-2
D gene: TRBD2
V gene: TRBV7-2
CDR3 protein: CASSLNLAGGETGELFF
CDR3 DNA: TGTGCCAGCAGCTTAAACCTAGCGGGAGGAGAAACCGGGGAGCTGTTTTTT

clone size: -
J gene: TRBJ2-3
D gene: -
V gene: TRBV30
CDR3 protein: CAWSNTRDTQYF
CDR3 DNA: TGTGCCTGGAGTAACACGAGGGATACGCAGTATTTT

clone size: -
J gene: TRBJ1-1
D gene: -
V gene: TRBV4-1
CDR3 protein: CASSQGRLGLEAFF
CDR3 DNA: TGCGCCAGCAGCCAAGGGAGATTGGGTCTTGAAGCTTTCTTT

clone size: -
J gene: TRBJ2-2
D gene: TRBD2
V gene: TRBV3-1/TRBV3-2
CDR3 protein: CASSPLLAGGGGELFF
CDR3 DNA: TGTGCCAGCAGCCCTCTACTAGCGGGAGGAGGCGGGGAGCTGTTTTTT

clone size: -
J gene: TRBJ2-1
D gene: TRBD2
V gene: TRBV6-2/TRBV6-3
CDR3 protein: CASSLRTSGEQFF
CDR3 DNA: TGTGCCAGCAGCCTCAGAACTAGCGGCGAGCAGTTCTTC

clone size: -
J gene: TRBJ2-3
D gene: -
V gene: TRBV12-3/TRBV12-4
CDR3 protein: CASSLQGDTQYF
CDR3 DNA: TGTGCCAGCAGTTTACAGGGAGATACGCAGTATTTT

clone size: -
J gene: TRBJ2-7
D gene: TRBD1
V gene: TRBV4-1
CDR3 protein: CASSQDTGTGSYEQYF
CDR3 DNA: TGCGCCAGCAGCCAAGATACCGGGACAGGGTCCTACGAGCAGTACTTC

clone size: -
J gene: TRBJ2-6
D gene: -
V gene: TRBV18
CDR3 protein: CASSPPSGANVLTF
CDR3 DNA: TGTGCCAGCTCTCCTCCTTCTGGGGCCAACGTCCTGACTTTC

clone size: -
J gene: TRBJ2-3
D gene: TRBD2
V gene: TRBV7-9
CDR3 protein: CASSATLPGGTQYF
CDR3 DNA: TGTGCCAGCAGCGCTACCCTTCCGGGGGGTACGCAGTATTTT

clone size: -
J gene: TRBJ2-5
D gene: TRBD2
V gene: TRBV6-5
CDR3 protein: CASSPSGREQTQYF
CDR3 DNA: TGTGCCAGCAGTCCCTCGGGGAGGGAGCAGACCCAGTACTTC

clone size: -
J gene: TRBJ1-2
D gene: TRBD1
V gene: TRBV11-2
CDR3 protein: CASSIRTGGNYGYTF
CDR3 DNA: TGTGCCAGCAGCATAAGGACAGGGGGCAACTATGGCTACACTTTC

clone size: -
J gene: TRBJ2-1
D gene: TRBD2
V gene: TRBV7-6
CDR3 protein: CASSSLAGVREQFF
CDR3 DNA: TGTGCCAGCAGCTCACTAGCGGGAGTAAGGGAGCAGTTCTTC

clone size: -
J gene: TRBJ2-5
D gene: TRBD2
V gene: TRBV7-8
CDR3 protein: CASSSGLAGGETQYF
CDR3 DNA: TGTGCCAGCAGCTCTGGACTAGCGGGAGGGGAGACCCAGTACTTC

clone size: many
J gene: TRBJ2-1
D gene: TRBD2
V gene: TRBV5-1
CDR3 protein: CASSLEGPLASNYNEQFF
CDR3 DNA: TGCGCCAGCAGCTTGGAAGGTCCACTAGCGAGTAACTACAATGAGCAGTTCTTC

clone size: -
J gene: TRBJ2-7
D gene: TRBD2
V gene: TRBV5-1
CDR3 protein: CASTGLAGSYEQYF
CDR3 DNA: TGCGCCAGCACAGGACTAGCGGGCTCCTACGAGCAGTACTTC

clone size: few
J gene: TRBJ2-1
D gene: -
V gene: TRBV5-4
CDR3 protein: CASSLKEGQNNEQFF
CDR3 DNA: TGTGCCAGCAGCTTAAAGGAGGGACAGAACAATGAGCAGTTCTTC

clone size: -
J gene: TRBJ2-7
D gene: TRBD2
V gene: TRBV28
CDR3 protein: CASSLWSGGKHEQYF
CDR3 DNA: TGTGCCAGCAGTTTATGGTCGGGAGGGAAACACGAGCAGTACTTC

clone size: -
J gene: TRBJ1-2
D gene: TRBD1
V gene: TRBV6-6
CDR3 protein: CASSFPQGVYGYTF
CDR3 DNA: TGTGCCAGCAGTTTCCCACAGGGGGTCTATGGCTACACCTTC

clone size: -
J gene: TRBJ2-6
D gene: -
V gene: TRBV7-2
CDR3 protein: CASSLGPSGANVLTF
CDR3 DNA: TGTGCCAGCAGCTTAGGGCCATCTGGGGCCAACGTCCTGACTTTC

clone size: -
J gene: TRBJ1-1
D gene: TRBD1
V gene: TRBV19
CDR3 protein: CASSPPGTAMNTEAFF
CDR3 DNA: TGTGCCAGTAGCCCCCCCGGGACAGCGATGAACACTGAAGCTTTCTTT

clone size: few
J gene: TRBJ2-2
D gene: -
V gene: TRBV3-1/TRBV3-2
CDR3 protein: CASSQAASRLNTGELFF
CDR3 DNA: TGTGCCAGCAGCCAAGCAGCGTCGAGACTGAACACCGGGGAGCTGTTTTTT

clone size: -
J gene: TRBJ1-2
D gene: -
V gene: TRBV6-1
CDR3 protein: CASSDTPRRGYTF
CDR3 DNA: TGTGCCAGCAGTGACACCCCCAGGAGGGGCTACACCTTC

clone size: -
J gene: TRBJ2-1
D gene: TRBD2
V gene: TRBV6-5
CDR3 protein: CASSGLGLGANEQFF
CDR3 DNA: TGTGCCAGCAGCGGACTCGGACTAGGAGCCAATGAGCAGTTCTTC

clone size: once
J gene: TRBJ1-6
D gene: -
V gene: TRBV4-3
CDR3 protein: CASSQEVRIPPLHF
CDR3 DNA: TGCGCCAGCAGCCAAGAGGTCAGAATCCCACCCCTCCACTTT

clone size: -
J gene: TRBJ2-1
D gene: TRBD1
V gene: TRBV28
CDR3 protein: CASRDRGHNEQFF
CDR3 DNA: TGTGCCAGCCGGGACAGGGGCCACAATGAGCAGTTCTTC

clone size: once
J gene: TRBJ2-7
D gene: -
V gene: TRBV5-6
CDR3 protein: CASSLTGTYYEQYF
CDR3 DNA: TGTGCCAGCAGCTTAACCGGGACTTACTACGAGCAGTACTTC

clone size: -
J gene: TRBJ1-2
D gene: -
V gene: TRBV5-6
CDR3 protein: CASSDRPTGHGYTF
CDR3 DNA: TGTGCCAGCAGCGATAGACCAACAGGTCATGGCTACACCTTC